The clone carrying this TCR beta chain was picked up many times. These data belong to a study of T cells in Graves' hyperthyroidism and ophthalmopathy. Trimming took off 6 bases at V and 7 bases at J, with 21 bases between the two ends. This CDR3 is 14 amino acids long. The germline CDR1 and CDR2 sequences are SQVTM and ANQGSEA. Amplified regions were TCR beta CDR3 sequences from RNA transcripts. A first-round RT-PCR of the TCR CDR3 used the HTBI primer set. TCRdb re-derived calls from the multiplex PCR reads in MiXCR, one entry per CDR3 protein. Seen here are hundreds of thousands of distinct CDR3 sequences, 11% to 15% observed once, and the top ten hold more than 5%.

The rearrangement uses TRBV29-1 and TRBJ2-5; D is possibly TRBD1 or TRBD2 (5 bases each). The TCR was taken from a woman aged 25 to 39 with Graves' hyperthyroidism that later progressed to Graves' ophthalmopathy. Sequenced material: blood. The CDR3 DNA sequence: TGCAGCGTCGCCCTTTTTGGGGACCATGGGACCCAGTACTTC. Translated, it gives CSVALFGDHGTQYF.